A selection of T cell receptor beta chains follows, all from one sample in a study of shared clonotypes between healthy human individuals. Sequenced by immunoSEQ multiplex PCR; TCRdb stores in-frame clones only, minus some. Seen here are roughly 1,500,000 clones, around 98% observed once, and the top ten hold 0.4% to 0.55%. Sample: naive CD4+ T cells sorted from blood. The source is a man younger than 45 in good health. CDR3s include the opening cysteine and the closing phenylalanine or tryptophan.

>TRBV19|TRBJ2-2
CASSIFLSRGELFF
>TRBV2|TRBJ1-1
CASSDGANTEAFF
>TRBV30|TRBJ2-1
CAWSVGSSYNEQFF
>TRBV29-1|TRBJ2-7
CSVRQGVYEQYF
>TRBV19|TRBJ1-2
CASSAHIPEAAYTF
>TRBV14|TRBJ2-3
CASSRRDYSTDTQYF
>TRBV5-1|TRBJ1-4
CASSPGQGDEKLFF
>TRBV28|TRBJ2-7
CASSFPLGTGGEQYF
>TRBV18|TRBJ1-3
CASSGGGTNSGNTIYF
>TRBV7-3|TRBJ2-2
CASSLDPRGGDGELFF
>TRBV29-1|TRBJ2-3
CSVALVADTQYF
>TRBV10-1|TRBJ2-5
CASSEWGTPGRGTQYF